The rows below give T cell receptor beta chains drawn from one sample of a study of T cells in Graves' hyperthyroidism and ophthalmopathy. One entry per CDR3 protein results from TCRdb running MiXCR on the multiplex PCR reads. The repertoire holds about 400,000 distinct CDR3 sequences, with roughly 14% as singletons. Sequencing was performed on blood. Receptor source: a woman under 40 with Graves' ophthalmopathy. Each CDR3 is given with its conserved first and last residue.

>TRBJ1-5|TRBV7-6
CASSPSGQGGGQPQHF
>TRBJ1-2|TRBV9
CASSVEPLTGPGYTF
>TRBJ2-5|TRBV3-1
CASSQPDSGNQYF
>TRBJ1-6|TRBV28
CASSSNYNSPLHF
>TRBJ1-2|TRBV6-1
CASGGSNTAMLNYGYTF
>TRBJ1-4|TRBV2
CASRDRGNVNEKLFF
>TRBJ2-1|TRBV5-1
CASSLPGQGAYQFF
>TRBJ2-1|TRBV20-1
CSARATGTFVLKQFF
>TRBJ1-5|TRBV19
CASGRRGQGQPQHF
>TRBJ2-2|TRBV25-1
CASSVFYTGELFF
>TRBJ2-1|TRBV7-6
CANSLARSSTSEQFF
>TRBJ1-3|TRBV18
CASSPLDSSGNTIYF
>TRBJ1-2|TRBV6-1
CASRSTGLGGYTF
>TRBJ2-5|TRBV6-6
CASSYIGRQETQYF